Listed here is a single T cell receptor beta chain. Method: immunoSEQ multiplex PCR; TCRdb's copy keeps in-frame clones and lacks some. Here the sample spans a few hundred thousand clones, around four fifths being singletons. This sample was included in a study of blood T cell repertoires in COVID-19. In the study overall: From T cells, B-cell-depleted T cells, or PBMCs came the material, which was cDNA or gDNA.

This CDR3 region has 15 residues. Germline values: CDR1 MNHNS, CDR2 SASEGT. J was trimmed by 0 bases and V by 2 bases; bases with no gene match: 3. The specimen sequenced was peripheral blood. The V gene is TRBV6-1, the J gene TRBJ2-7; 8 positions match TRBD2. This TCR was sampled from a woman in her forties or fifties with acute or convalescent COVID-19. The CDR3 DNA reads TGTGCCAGCAGTGAACCACTAGCGGCCTCCTACGAGCAGTACTTC. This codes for CASSEPLAASYEQYF.